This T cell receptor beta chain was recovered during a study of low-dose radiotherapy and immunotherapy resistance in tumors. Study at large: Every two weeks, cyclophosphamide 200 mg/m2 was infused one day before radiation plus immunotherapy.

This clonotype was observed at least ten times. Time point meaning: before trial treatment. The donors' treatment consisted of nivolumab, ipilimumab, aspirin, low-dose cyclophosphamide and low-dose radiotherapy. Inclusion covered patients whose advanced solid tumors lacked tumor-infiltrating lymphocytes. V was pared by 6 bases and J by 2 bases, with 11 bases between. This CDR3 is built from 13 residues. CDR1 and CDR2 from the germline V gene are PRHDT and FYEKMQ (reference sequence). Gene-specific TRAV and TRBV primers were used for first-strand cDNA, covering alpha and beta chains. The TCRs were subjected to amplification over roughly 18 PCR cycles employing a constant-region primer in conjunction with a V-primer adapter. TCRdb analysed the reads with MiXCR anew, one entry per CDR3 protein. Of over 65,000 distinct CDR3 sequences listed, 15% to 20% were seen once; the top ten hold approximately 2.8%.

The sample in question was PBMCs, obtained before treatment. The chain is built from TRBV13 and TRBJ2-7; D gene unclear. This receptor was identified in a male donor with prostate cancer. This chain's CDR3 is CASRLDRTYEQYF. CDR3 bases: TGTGCCAGCAGGCTGGACCGGACCTACGAGCAGTACTTC.